Reported below is one T cell receptor beta chain. This clone was seen a few times. Its antigen is still unknown. No base qualities exist here, and no much larger clone lies one base off it. The data were taken from a study of blood T cell repertoires in COVID-19 (TCRdb year 2020). With regard to the full study: The collaborator samples originated in the United States, Italy and Spain and spanned the acute and convalescent phases of COVID-19. Deeply sampled blood TCRbeta repertoires from subjects exposed to, actively infected with, or recovered from COVID-19 were included in the dataset. The prospective study material was composed of cDNA or gDNA derived from T cells, B-cell-depleted T cells, or PBMCs. The sample metadata nearly always contained a de-identified subject ID, COVID-19 status, age in years and sex. The samples were drawn from two sources: the first 160 participants of the ongoing ImmuneRACE study, and 1,000 to 1,500 subjects contributed by 6 global collaborators. Where available, HLA class I and class II types were taken from metadata supplied by the sample provider and were not determined by assay-based typing. The repertoires were made available in a free public database intended to serve as a resource for research on the immune response to SARS-CoV-2.

TCRbeta CDR3 regions were amplified from genomic DNA using the immunoSEQ Assay, a bias-controlled multiplex PCR. The authors' analysis ran thus. Within the assay, amplification of reference gene primers was used to estimate how many nucleated cells each sample contained. To quantify the absolute abundance of each unique TCRbeta CDR3 rearrangement, sequence reads were collapsed and filtered. For each sample, productive Simpson clonality was calculated as the square root of Simpson's diversity index over productive rearrangements. TCRdb retrieved this table from immuneACCESS and kept in-frame rearrangements only. Not all clones are present; in checked studies, unresolved V genes account for under half, and no reason is known for the remainder. V and J calls and clone size come straight from that table; D and trimming were deduced from the DNA. The sample contains under 500,000 clones, roughly 87% of them found a single time. Together, the top ten hold almost 2% of the sample.

The CDR3 numbers 18 residues from cysteine through phenylalanine. Of all the DNA, just the CDR3 is kept, 54 bases in frame from base 1. Cut back by 8 bases and 1 base, the V and J ends lie 26 bases apart. Via the germline V gene (reference sequence), CDR1 is LNHDA and CDR2 SQIVND. Enrolling through a virtual design, the prospective study's participants ranged in age from roughly 18 to 89 years and lived across about two dozen United States geographic areas. To assign participants to cohorts, the prospective study relied on clinical history that participants themselves reported in a screening survey and a study questionnaire. Mobile phlebotomists in the prospective study collected whole blood, serum and a nasopharyngeal or oropharyngeal swab from every participant. Prospective study participants could optionally give additional blood draws and questionnaires over an approximately two-month period. Prospective study blood samples were shipped either frozen or at room temperature before DNA extraction.

What the research found in general, with its limitations: The amount of clinical and demographic metadata varied by source and participant and was provided uncurated.

Sequencing used PBMCs or T cells enriched from blood (not recorded which). The chain is assembled from TRBV19 and TRBJ1-2; no D gene can be assigned with confidence. The receptor's source is a woman aged 18-30 years with acute COVID-19. CDR3 sequence: CASYRSDSSLKGNYGYTF. The bases read TGTGCCAGTTACCGATCGGACTCCAGCTTAAAGGGTAACTATGGCTACACCTTC.